This TCR beta chain was found in a study of cytomegalovirus exposure and HLA in healthy donors. General study points: Later analysis associated a missense DCLRE1C variant with TCR beta V- and J-gene trimming. A later analysis found most CMV-associated TCR beta chains apparently HLA-restricted.

A remark on this clone: The antigen is unknown.

60 Vbeta and 13 Jbeta primers were used in PCR. Per the original data handling: Tens of millions of unique TCR beta chains, approximately 11 million of them shared, were counted by a later analysis. Produced via immunoSEQ multiplex PCR; TCRdb's table is partial and in-frame only. The DNA was the basis for D and trimming; V, J and clone size are from that table. The profile shows 150,000 to 200,000 clones, less than 85% of them singletons. Germline CDR1 reads SGHTA; CDR2 reads FQGNSA. V was trimmed by 6 bases and J by 9 bases, leaving 20 bases between them. This CDR3 contains 14 residues. What was sequenced was PBMCs. The chain recombines TRBV7-2 with TRBJ1-1; D is undetermined. The sequence derives from a boy aged 5-17 years in good health and CMV-seronegative. The CDR3 protein is CASSPASEALQAFF. The CDR3 nucleotides read TGTGCCAGCAGTCCCGCCTCTGAAGCTTTGCAAGCTTTCTTT.